This TCR beta chain was captured by sequencing in a study of CD8 T cells in ankylosing spondylitis. The CDR3 runs to 14 residues. Trimming removed 3 bases at V and 2 bases at J, with 9 bases between. The germline V gene has CDR1 ENHRY and CDR2 SYGVKD. TCRdb reprocessed the 5' RACE reads via MiXCR and lists one record per CDR3 protein. The data contain 200,000 or so distinct CDR3 sequences, roughly 25% of them seen just once; the ten biggest clones take up approximately 6.6%. This TCR was sampled from a male donor with ankylosing spondylitis or in good health (not recorded which). Sequenced sample: blood, either unsorted or a sorted T cell fraction (not recorded which). V usage is TRBV10-3 and J usage is TRBJ2-3; D is uncertain. CDR3 coding DNA: TGTGCCATCAGTGAACCCCTGGTCACAGATACGCAGTATTTT. Amino acid sequence: CAISEPLVTDTQYF.